This T cell receptor delta chain is drawn from a study of γδ T cells in repeated Plasmodium falciparum infection. On the study more broadly: Malian children with intense seasonal malaria exposure were compared with matched Australian children.

Vgamma9/Vdelta2+ and Vdelta2-negative gammadelta T cells were flow-sorted from PBMC for bulk sequencing. There are a few counts of this clone. TCRdb assigns this DNA the protein of a much larger clone, which departs from its translation at residue 14; this likely reflects a read error, and the protein shown comes from translating the DNA. This CDR3 is built from 20 residues. The V gene's germline CDR1 is GEAIGNYY and CDR2 EKD. TRG and TRD sequences were obtained from every sorted gammadelta sample. TCRdb reanalysed the multiplex PCR reads with CATT. This sample carries about 89,000 delta-chain clones, 1.4% of them seen once, and the ten largest clones take around 8.5%.

This chain uses TRDV2 with TRDJ3; 9 nucleotides agree with TRDD3. As TCRdb names no J gene, one was assigned here on the basis of a DNA match to germline. The specimen was gamma-delta T cells from blood. The source is a pool of human donors (malaria-infected and uninfected, not separated). The CDR3 region has the DNA TGTGCCTGTGACACCGTTACTGGGGGAGACAGCTCCTGGGGCACCCGACAGATGTTTTTC. It is translated as CACDTVTGGDSSWGTRQMFF.